A single sample gave rise to the 13 T cell receptor beta chains below, sequenced in a study of metastatic and nonmetastatic thyroid tumors. TCRdb re-clonotyped the PCR reads via MiXCR. The sample lists 26,000 or so clones, around 16% occurring once. Each patient went into thyroid surgery without having received any treatment. Sequencing was performed on blood. These receptors came from a male donor with papillary thyroid cancer or a benign thyroid nodule (not recorded which). Some clones in this sample may be carry-over from other donors' samples.

This clone was counted at least ten times. The chain employs TRBV7-8 and TRBJ2-1, with TRBD2 matching 8 bases. Germline V CDR1 and CDR2: SGHVS, FQNEAQ. This CDR3 is built from 15 residues. The V segment lost 0 bases and the J segment 14 bases; nucleotides outside the gene matches: 12. The CDR3 sequence: CASSLARSAGGVKFF. As DNA, the CDR3 is TGTGCCAGCAGCTTAGCTCGTTCGGCGGGAGGAGTCAAGTTCTTC.

A single count supports this clone. This chain uses TRBV9 with TRBJ2-7; D possibly uses TRBD1 or TRBD2 (5 bases each). CDR1 is SGDLS and CDR2 is YYNGEE in the germline V gene. Trimming took 3 bases from V and 0 from J, leaving 16 bases between them. The CDR3 totals 16 residues. DNA of the CDR3: TGTGCCAGCAGCGCATCCGAGGGGTTACCCTCCTACGAGCAGTACTTC. Amino acid sequence: CASSASEGLPSYEQYF.

This clone was seen repeatedly, ten times or more. V and J are TRBV24-1 and TRBJ2-1; D remains unclear. V lost 2 bases, J lost 13 bases, and 11 bases lay in between. Germline V gene data show CDR1 as KGHDR and CDR2 as SFDVKD. The CDR3 length is 12 residues. The CDR3 region is CATSDSNRRQFF. CDR3 sequence (DNA): TGTGCCACCAGTGATTCAAACCGACGACAGTTCTTC.

This clone was seen repeatedly, ten times or more. The chain employs TRBV5-1 and TRBJ1-1, with D possibly TRBD1 on 6 matching bases. Germline loops: CDR1 SGHRS, CDR2 YFSETQ. Trimming pared 4 bases from V and 5 bases from J, leaving 15 bases between. The CDR3 runs 14 residues. This CDR3 reads CASSILQGGTEAFF. The CDR3 bases are TGCGCCAGCAGCATACTACAGGGAGGTACTGAAGCTTTCTTT.

This clone was counted ten times or more. This sequence may be a read error, since a much larger clone differs from it by one base. J is TRBJ2-7 and V is TRBV5-8, with D possibly matching TRBD1 (5 bases). The germline CDR1 and CDR2 sequences are SGHTS and YDEGEE. The CDR3 length is 14 residues. Trimming took 4 bases from V and 0 from J, leaving 11 bases between them. CDR3 sequence (DNA): TGTGCCAGCAGCCCAAGACAGAACTCCTACGAGCAGTACTTC. Translated: CASSPRQNSYEQYF.

This clone was counted many times. V gene TRBV4-1 combines with J gene TRBJ2-1; perhaps TRBD1 as D (6 bases). The germline V and J ends were trimmed by 0 bases and 1 base, with 13 bases remaining between them. The CDR3 is 17 residues long. Germline V gene lookup returns CDR1 MGHRA and CDR2 YSYEKL. CDR3 amino acids: CASSQDLGTMSYNEQFF. Written as DNA, the CDR3 is TGCGCCAGCAGCCAAGATCTGGGGACAATGTCCTACAATGAGCAGTTCTTC.

This clone was observed a handful of times. The V gene is TRBV6-1, the J gene TRBJ1-2; 9 bases are a match to TRBD1. The CDR3 spans 17 residues. Germline CDR1 and CDR2: MNHNS and SASEGT. V was clipped by 5 bases and J by 3 bases; unmatched bases: 13. In nucleotides, the CDR3 is TGTGCCAGCAGTCCTGTATCCGGGACAGGGAGTCACTATGGCTACACCTTC. Translation: CASSPVSGTGSHYGYTF.

This clone has a count of ten or more. The chain is built from TRBV15 and TRBJ1-5; no firm D call. The CDR3 contains 12 residues. The germline V gene has CDR1 LNHNV and CDR2 YYDKDF (reference sequence). Trimming removed 0 bases from V and 3 bases from J, with 0 bases in between. CDR3 sequence (DNA): TGTGCCACCAGCAGAGACAATCAGCCCCAGCATTTT. Protein: CATSRDNQPQHF.

This clone is deemed medium-sized (0.01 to 0.1%). J is TRBJ1-6 and V is TRBV28, with a possible D match to TRBD1 (6 bases). In germline, CDR1 is MDHEN, CDR2 SYDVKM. The V end lost 8 bases, the J end lost 12 bases, and 14 bases lay between the germline ends. There are 12 residues in the CDR3. The chain's CDR3 is CASGAGVRPLHF. In DNA, the CDR3 is TGTGCCAGCGGGGCAGGGGTTCGACCCCTCCACTTT. Variable domain in full (rest from reference TRBV28 and TRBJ1-6): DVKVTQSSRYLVKRTGEKVFLECVQDMDHENMFWYRQDPGLGLRLIYFSYDVKMKEKGDIPEGYSVSREKKERFSLILESASTNQTSMYLCASGAGVRPLHFGNGTRLTVT.

This clone has just a few counts. This chain links TRBV28 with TRBJ2-1; D remains unclear. The V gene's germline CDR1 is MDHEN and CDR2 SYDVKM. CDR3 size: 13 residues. The ends were cut back, 4 bases at V and 6 bases at J, with 10 bases in the middle. CDR3 sequence reads: CASSSKAANEQFF. CDR3 sequence (DNA): TGTGCCAGCAGTTCTAAAGCCGCCAATGAGCAGTTCTTC.

This clone was recorded at least ten times. The V call is TRBV19, the J call TRBJ1-2, with D unresolved. The V and J ends lost 6 bases and 3 bases respectively, with 20 bases between them. In germline, CDR1 is LNHDA, CDR2 SQIVND (reference sequence). The CDR3 is made up of 16 amino acids. The CDR3 is CASSGPGEVWDYGYTF. The CDR3 DNA is TGTGCCAGTAGCGGACCCGGTGAGGTATGGGACTATGGCTACACCTTC.

In this sample, this clone turned up a few times. This chain uses TRBV27 with TRBJ2-5; the match to TRBD2 covers 11 bases. Germline CDR1 and CDR2: MNHEY and SMNVEV (reference sequence). V lost 5 bases, J lost 1 base, and 9 bases stayed unmatched. This CDR3 comprises 17 residues. The CDR3 DNA is TGTGCCAGCAGTACCCGACTAGCGGGACCCCTCCAAGAGACCCAGTACTTC. It is translated as CASSTRLAGPLQETQYF.

This clone was detected ten times or more. V and J are TRBV3-1 and TRBJ1-2; D call uncertain. The CDR3 sequence is 13 residues long. CDR1 is LGHDT, CDR2 YNNKEL, per germline (reference sequence). V gave up 4 bases and J gave up 7 bases, with 13 bases separating them. CDR3 loop: CASSPGEEAGYTF. The CDR3 nucleotides are TGTGCCAGCAGCCCCGGGGAAGAGGCTGGCTACACCTTC.